Shown below are 25 T cell receptor beta chains from a single sample sequenced in a study of blood T cell repertoires in COVID-19. Produced via immunoSEQ multiplex PCR; TCRdb's table is partial and in-frame only. The data hold 390,000 or so clones, with 80% to 90% observed a single time. Input material: PBMCs or T cells enriched from blood (not recorded which). All receptors come from a young man who had recovered from COVID-19.

The table lists this clone with a few counts. Here the CDR3 reads CASSHSGVPDTQYF. The CDR3 DNA reads TGCGCCAGCAGCCATAGCGGGGTACCAGATACGCAGTATTTT. The chain is built from TRBV5-1 and TRBJ2-3, with TRBD2 matching over 8 bases. From germline, CDR1 is SGHRS and CDR2 YFSETQ. This CDR3 contains 14 residues. The trim removed 4 bases at V and 4 bases at J, leaving 5 bases unmatched.

The chain carries TRBV7-9 and TRBJ1-4; 7 bases are a match to TRBD1. The V gene's germline CDR1 is SEHNR and CDR2 FQNEAQ (reference sequence). V gave up 5 bases and J gave up 2 bases; unmatched junction bases: 2. This CDR3 region has 14 residues. For the CDR3, the DNA is TGTGCCAGCAGCGGACAGGATACTAATGAAAAACTGTTTTTT. Amino acids: CASSGQDTNEKLFF.

This rearrangement joins TRBV7-2 to TRBJ2-7; the D is unclear. Germline V gene sequence: CDR1 SGHTA, CDR2 FQGNSA. The CDR3 spans 13 residues. V was shortened by 4 bases and J by 0 bases, with 7 bases between the two germline ends. The CDR3 protein is CASSSASSYEQYF. CDR3 DNA: TGTGCCAGCAGCTCTGCTAGCTCCTACGAGCAGTACTTC.

This sequence joins TRBV10-3 and TRBJ2-6; TRBD1 is a possible D gene (6 bases). The CDR3 has 16 amino acids. The germline V gene has CDR1 ENHRY and CDR2 SYGVKD. Trimming took off 7 bases at V and 0 bases at J, with 13 bases between the two ends. The CDR3, as DNA: TGTGCCATCAATTCGGACAGTAGCTCTGGGGCCAACGTCCTGACTTTC. Translating gives CAINSDSSSGANVLTF.

CDR3 nucleotides: TGTGCCAGCAGTTTTAGTTCAGGGTCCTACGAGCAGTACTTC. This translates into CASSFSSGSYEQYF. The rearrangement uses TRBV7-2 and TRBJ2-7, with D maybe TRBD1 (5 bases). This CDR3 spans 14 amino acids. Germline V gene data show CDR1 as SGHTA and CDR2 as FQGNSA. The germline V and J ends were trimmed by 6 bases and 1 base, with 13 bases remaining between them.

The chain joins TRBV7-9 to TRBJ1-4; 10 bases map to TRBD1. With 5 bases clipped from V and 8 bases from J, the junction kept 5 bases outside the gene matches. Germline CDR1 and CDR2: SEHNR and FQNEAQ (reference sequence). CDR3 length: 14 amino acids. As DNA, the CDR3 is TGTGCCAGCAGCCGACAGGGGGCGAGGGAAAAACTGTTTTTT. As protein: CASSRQGAREKLFF.

The sample holds one count of this clone. V usage is TRBV19 and J usage is TRBJ2-7; 8 bases match TRBD2. Germline values: CDR1 LNHDA, CDR2 SQIVND (reference sequence). The length of the CDR3 is 15 residues. V shed 6 bases and J 2 bases; nucleotides not matched to a gene: 9. The CDR3 DNA reads as TGTGCCAGTAGCCCGGGGGGGACCGCCACCTACGAGCAGTACTTC. As protein: CASSPGGTATYEQYF.

The J gene is TRBJ1-6, the V gene TRBV19; D possibly corresponds to TRBD1 (5 bases). The CDR3 is made up of 14 amino acids. The V end was cut by 1 base, the J end by 6 bases, with 7 bases between. Germline assignment: CDR1 LNHDA and CDR2 SQIVND (reference sequence). In DNA form, the CDR3 reads TGTGCCAGTAGTATAGCAGGGTCTAATTCACCCCTCCACTTT. Its translation: CASSIAGSNSPLHF.

The J gene is TRBJ2-1, the V gene TRBV28; TRBD1 aligns across 7 bases. CDR1 and CDR2 (germline): MDHEN, SYDVKM. Trimming took 7 bases from V and 6 from J; bases not matched to a gene: 9. The CDR3 has 14 amino acids. The DNA of the CDR3 is TGTGCCAGCATCCCAGGGGGACCAGTCAATGAGCAGTTCTTC. Protein product: CASIPGGPVNEQFF.

The rearrangement uses TRBV19 and TRBJ2-7, with D uncertain. The germline V gene encodes CDR1 LNHDA and CDR2 SQIVND (reference sequence). Trimming removed 5 bases at V and 2 bases at J, with 13 bases between. CDR3 size: 14 residues. The CDR3 nucleotides read TGTGCCAGTAGTCCATCACAAGCGACCTACGAGCAGTACTTC. It translates to CASSPSQATYEQYF.

J is TRBJ2-2 and V is TRBV19, with 7 bases identical to TRBD2. The V gene's germline CDR1 is LNHDA and CDR2 SQIVND (reference sequence). The CDR3 length is 14 residues. J lost 6 bases, V lost 3 bases, and 4 bases had no gene match. DNA of the CDR3: TGTGCCAGTAGTATCGGGGGGTTAGCCGGGGAGCTGTTTTTT. Its translation: CASSIGGLAGELFF.

The count of this clone is one. The chain has TRBV10-3 and TRBJ2-3; 7 bases align to TRBD1. J lost 0 bases, V lost 2 bases, and 5 bases had no gene match. Germline V gene lookup returns CDR1 ENHRY and CDR2 SYGVKD. The CDR3 is 16 residues long. CDR3 DNA sequence: TGTGCCATCAGTGAGACCGGGACAGATAGCACAGATACGCAGTATTTT. Translation: CAISETGTDSTDTQYF.

The chain combines TRBV9 with TRBJ2-2, with 11 bases fitting TRBD1. Germline loops: CDR1 SGDLS, CDR2 YYNGEE. The CDR3 has 15 residues. V dropped 4 bases and J dropped 6; count of bases not matched to a gene: 5. The CDR3 loop is CASSSGQGASGELFF. For the CDR3, the DNA is TGTGCCAGCAGCTCAGGACAGGGGGCTTCCGGGGAGCTGTTTTTT.

The rearrangement uses TRBV5-1 and TRBJ2-5; 7 positions agree with TRBD1. With V trimmed by 2 bases and J by 5 bases, 6 bases remained unmatched. This CDR3 is built from 14 residues. CDR1 is SGHRS and CDR2 is YFSETQ in the germline V gene. The CDR3 loop is CASSFDRVGETQYF. The CDR3, as DNA: TGCGCCAGCAGCTTTGACAGGGTTGGGGAGACCCAGTACTTC.

The J gene is TRBJ1-5, the V gene TRBV7-8, with D possibly matching TRBD1 (5 bases). The ends were cut back, 1 base at V and 0 bases at J, with 10 bases in the middle. CDR3 length equals 16 residues. Germline CDR1 SGHVS, CDR2 FQNEAQ. CDR3: CASSLEGVYSNQPQHF. The CDR3 bases are TGTGCCAGCAGCTTAGAAGGGGTATATAGCAATCAGCCCCAGCATTTT.

This sequence joins TRBV6-2 or TRBV6-3 and TRBJ1-4; D not certain. The CDR3 extends over 12 amino acids. The germline CDR1 and CDR2 sequences are MNHEY and SVGEGT. Trimming removed 5 bases at V and 12 bases at J, with 13 bases between. CDR3 protein: CASSSFGLELFF. The CDR3 coding sequence is TGTGCCAGCAGTAGCTTCGGACTGGAACTGTTTTTT.

This chain links TRBV19 with TRBJ2-1; D is unclear. Trimming stripped 4 bases from V and 3 bases from J, with 10 bases between. In germline, CDR1 is LNHDA, CDR2 SQIVND (reference sequence). The CDR3 runs 14 residues. The CDR3 sequence is CASSNIYLYNEQFF. DNA for the CDR3: TGTGCCAGTAGTAACATATACCTCTACAATGAGCAGTTCTTC.

J is TRBJ1-4 and V is TRBV7-8; perhaps TRBD1 as D (5 bases). The germline CDR1 and CDR2 sequences are SGHVS and FQNEAQ. Between the trimmed V and J ends, which lost 0 bases and 8 bases, there was a span of 13 bases. The CDR3 contains 15 residues. CDR3 sequence reads: CASSLAGRVGEKLFF. In DNA, the CDR3 is TGTGCCAGCAGCTTAGCTGGCAGGGTGGGAGAAAAACTGTTTTTT.

The chain couples TRBV5-4 to TRBJ2-5; TRBD1 matches 7 bases. Trimming at V came to 4 bases and at J to 3 bases, leaving 9 bases not matched to a gene. From germline, CDR1 is SGHNT and CDR2 YYREEE (reference sequence). This CDR3 is 15 amino acids long. CDR3 nucleotide sequence: TGTGCCAGCAGCGCCGCCCAGGGGGTAGAAGAGACCCAGTACTTC. It translates to CASSAAQGVEETQYF.

V gene TRBV4-2 combines with J gene TRBJ2-7; TRBD1 aligns across 9 bases. Per the germline V gene, CDR1 is LGHNA and CDR2 is YNFKEQ. J lost 3 bases, V lost 4 bases, and 4 bases had no gene match. The CDR3 is 14 residues long. The CDR3 spells CASSPTGGLYEQYF. CDR3 in DNA: TGTGCCAGCAGCCCGACAGGGGGTCTCTACGAGCAGTACTTC.

The V and J genes are TRBV3-1 (or the pseudogene TRBV3-2) and TRBJ2-1; TRBD2 is a possible D gene (6 bases). Trimming removed 1 base at V and 0 bases at J, with 13 bases between. The germline CDR1 and CDR2 sequences are LGHDT and YNNKEL (reference sequence). The CDR3 is 17 residues long. Here the CDR3 DNA reads TGTGCCAGCAGCCAAGTGATACGGGGGAGCTCCTACAATGAGCAGTTCTTC. It is translated as CASSQVIRGSSYNEQFF.

V is TRBV19 and J is TRBJ1-1; D is uncertain. Germline CDR1 is LNHDA and CDR2 is SQIVND (reference sequence). V was clipped by 3 bases and J by 1 base, with 12 bases between them. This CDR3 region has 15 residues. DNA for the CDR3: TGTGCCAGTAGTATGAGAGCGGGTGAGAACACTGAAGCTTTCTTT. This translates into CASSMRAGENTEAFF. Full variable domain (outside the CDR3, taken from reference TRBV19 and TRBJ1-1): DGGITQSPKYLFRKEGQNVTLSCEQNLNHDAMYWYRQDPGQGLRLIYYSQIVNDFQKGDIAEGYSVSREKKESFPLTVTSAQKNPTAFYLCASSMRAGENTEAFFGQGTRLTVV.

The V and J genes are TRBV15 and TRBJ2-7; D gene ambiguous. The CDR3 has 14 amino acids. Trimming stripped 0 bases from V and 3 bases from J, with 9 bases between. Germline assignment: CDR1 LNHNV and CDR2 YYDKDF (reference sequence). The CDR3 DNA is TGTGCCACCAGCAGAGATCCGGGTAACTACGAGCAGTACTTC. Its translation: CATSRDPGNYEQYF.

The chain uses TRBV21-1 and TRBJ2-1; no DNA check was done on the table's D call, TRBD1. TRBV21-1 is shown as a pseudogene. The CDR3 has 14 amino acids. The CDR3 protein is CASSQAQGRNEQFF. As DNA, the CDR3 is TGTGCCAGCAGCCAAGCACAGGGTCGAAATGAGCAGTTCTTC.

Only one count was recorded for this clone. V is TRBV19 and J is TRBJ1-3; no clear D. With 5 bases removed from V and 2 bases from J, the gap between germline ends came to 19 bases. The CDR3 consists of 17 residues. CDR1 LNHDA and CDR2 SQIVND come from the germline V gene (reference sequence). The CDR3: CASSDFFGRGAGNTIYF. The CDR3 bases are TGTGCCAGTAGTGATTTTTTCGGACGGGGTGCTGGAAACACCATATATTTT.